The clone carrying this T cell receptor beta chain was detected only a few times. This sample was taken from a study of human T cells and chemical hapten exposure. For the study at large: TCR yield per sample varied, mainly due to pooled library volumes.

Library construction involved attaching unique molecular identifiers to individual cDNA molecules, which allowed quantitative, reproducible TCR counting. From the RACE reads, TCRdb called clonotypes with MiXCR, one entry per CDR3 protein. This table holds 180,000 or so distinct CDR3 sequences, 25% to 30% found once. This CDR3 contains 13 residues. Between the trimmed V and J ends, which lost 6 bases and 4 bases, there was a span of 12 bases. Germline V lookup: CDR1 MNHEY, CDR2 SVGEGT. Time point in this sample: pre-sensitization, week 0. As for treatment: therapeutic diphenylcyclopropenone sensitization with weekly scalp DPC.

This specimen consisted of whole blood, obtained in connection with sensitization to the hapten diphenylcyclopropenone (DPC). The chain joins TRBV6-2 or TRBV6-3 to TRBJ1-2; possibly TRBD1 for D (5 bases). This clonotype was sampled from a woman aged 25 to 39 with alopecia areata. Some clones in this sample may be carry-over from other donors' samples. The CDR3 nucleotides read TGTGCCAGCAGCCCGGACACCCTCTATGGCTACACCTTC. Protein product: CASSPDTLYGYTF.